This T cell receptor (beta chain) is drawn from a study of control samples from healthy donors and cancer patients. Here immunoSEQ multiplex PCR was the method, and the copy in TCRdb shows in-frame clones only, minus some. Among some 140,000 clones, around nine tenths were seen once, and the ten largest hold just over 7.5%. The J segment lost 2 bases and the V segment lost 6 bases, leaving 8 bases of the junction unmatched. The CDR3 spans 15 residues. In germline, CDR1 is MNHEY, CDR2 SVGAGI. The clonotype comes from a man aged 50 or older with head and neck cancer. The specimen was PBMCs. The gene calls are TRBV6-5 and TRBJ2-7; 9 positions agree with TRBD1. CDR3 residues: CASSGLGDRAYEQYF. The CDR3 DNA follows: TGTGCCAGCAGCGGTCTGGGGGACAGGGCCTACGAGCAGTACTTC.